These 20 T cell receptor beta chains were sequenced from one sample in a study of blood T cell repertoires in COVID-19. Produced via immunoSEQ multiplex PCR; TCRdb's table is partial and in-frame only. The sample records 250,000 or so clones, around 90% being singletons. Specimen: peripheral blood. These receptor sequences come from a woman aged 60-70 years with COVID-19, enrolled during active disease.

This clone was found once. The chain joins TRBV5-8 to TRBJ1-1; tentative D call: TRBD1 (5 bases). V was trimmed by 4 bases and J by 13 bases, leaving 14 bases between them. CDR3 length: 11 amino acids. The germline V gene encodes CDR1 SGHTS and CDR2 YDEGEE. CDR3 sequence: CASSQQLRGFF. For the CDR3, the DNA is TGTGCCAGCAGCCAACAACTTAGGGGTTTCTTT. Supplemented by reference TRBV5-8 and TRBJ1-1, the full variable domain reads EAGVTQSPTHLIKTRGQQATLRCSPISGHTSVYWYQQALGLGLQFLLWYDEGEERNRGNFPPRFSGRQFPNYSSELNVNALELEDSALYLCASSQQLRGFFGQGTRLTVV.

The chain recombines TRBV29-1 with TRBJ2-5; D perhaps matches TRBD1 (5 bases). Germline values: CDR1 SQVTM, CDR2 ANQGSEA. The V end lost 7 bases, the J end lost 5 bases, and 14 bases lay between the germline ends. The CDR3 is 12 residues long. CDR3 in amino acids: CSAGSGRETQYF. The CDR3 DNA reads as TGCAGCGCCGGCTCAGGGCGGGAGACCCAGTACTTC.

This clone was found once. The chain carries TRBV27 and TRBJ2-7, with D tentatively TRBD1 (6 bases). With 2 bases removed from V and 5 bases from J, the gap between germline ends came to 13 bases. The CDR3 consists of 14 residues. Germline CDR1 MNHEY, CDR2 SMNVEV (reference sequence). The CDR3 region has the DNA TGTGCCAGCAGTTTAAACAGGGCTGGGGACGAGCAGTACTTC. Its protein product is CASSLNRAGDEQYF.

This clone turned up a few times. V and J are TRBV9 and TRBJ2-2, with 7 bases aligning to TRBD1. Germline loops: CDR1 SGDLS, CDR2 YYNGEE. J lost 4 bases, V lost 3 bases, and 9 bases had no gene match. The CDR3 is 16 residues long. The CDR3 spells CASSETGTRSTGELFF. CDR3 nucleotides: TGTGCCAGCAGCGAGACAGGGACGAGGAGCACCGGGGAGCTGTTTTTT.

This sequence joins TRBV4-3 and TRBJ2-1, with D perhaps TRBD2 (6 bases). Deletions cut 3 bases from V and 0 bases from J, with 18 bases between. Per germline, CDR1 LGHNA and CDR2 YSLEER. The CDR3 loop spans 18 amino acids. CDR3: CASSQTRKLAPSYNEQFF. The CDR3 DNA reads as TGCGCCAGCAGCCAGACAAGAAAACTAGCCCCCTCCTACAATGAGCAGTTCTTC.

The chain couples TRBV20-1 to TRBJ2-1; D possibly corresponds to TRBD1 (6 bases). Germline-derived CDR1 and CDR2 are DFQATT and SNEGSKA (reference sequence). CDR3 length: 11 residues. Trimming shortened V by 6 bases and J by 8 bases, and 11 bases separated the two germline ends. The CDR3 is CSAAGADEQFF. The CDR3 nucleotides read TGCAGTGCAGCAGGGGCCGATGAGCAGTTCTTC.

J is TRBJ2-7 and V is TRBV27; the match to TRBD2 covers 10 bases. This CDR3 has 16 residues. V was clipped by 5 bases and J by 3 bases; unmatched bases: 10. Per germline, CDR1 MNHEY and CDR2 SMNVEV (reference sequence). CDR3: CASSRIAGGLGYEQYF. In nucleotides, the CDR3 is TGTGCCAGCAGTCGAATAGCGGGAGGCCTTGGCTACGAGCAGTACTTC.

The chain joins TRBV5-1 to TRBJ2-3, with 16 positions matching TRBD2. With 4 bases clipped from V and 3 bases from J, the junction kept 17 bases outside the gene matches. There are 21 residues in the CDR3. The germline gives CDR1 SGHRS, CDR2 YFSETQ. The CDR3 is CASSRLPGLAGGPEWTDTQYF. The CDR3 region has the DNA TGCGCCAGCAGCAGACTACCGGGACTAGCGGGAGGGCCGGAGTGGACAGATACGCAGTATTTT.

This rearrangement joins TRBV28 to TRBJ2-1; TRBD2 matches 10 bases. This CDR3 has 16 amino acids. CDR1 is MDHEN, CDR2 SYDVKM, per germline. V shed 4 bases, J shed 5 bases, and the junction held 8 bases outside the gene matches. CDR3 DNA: TGTGCCAGCAGTTCACAGACTAGCGGGTTGAACAATGAGCAGTTCTTC. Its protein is CASSSQTSGLNNEQFF. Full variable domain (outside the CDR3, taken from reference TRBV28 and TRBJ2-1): DVKVTQSSRYLVKRTGEKVFLECVQDMDHENMFWYRQDPGLGLRLIYFSYDVKMKEKGDIPEGYSVSREKKERFSLILESASTNQTSMYLCASSSQTSGLNNEQFFGPGTRLTVL.

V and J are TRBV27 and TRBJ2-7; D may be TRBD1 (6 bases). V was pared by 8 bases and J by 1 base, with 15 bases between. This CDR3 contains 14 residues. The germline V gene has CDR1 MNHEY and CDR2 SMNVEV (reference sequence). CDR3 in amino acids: CASSYDRRSYEQYF. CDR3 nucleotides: TGTGCCAGCTCCTACGACAGGCGGTCCTACGAGCAGTACTTC.

The CDR3 bases are TGTGCCACCAGCCACAGGGAAGGGACTGAAGCTTTCTTT. Its protein is CATSHREGTEAFF. This chain uses TRBV24-1 with TRBJ1-1, with a tentative D call TRBD1 (6 bases). Germline V lookup: CDR1 KGHDR, CDR2 SFDVKD. The CDR3 covers 13 residues. Trimming removed 7 bases at V and 5 bases at J, with 13 bases between.

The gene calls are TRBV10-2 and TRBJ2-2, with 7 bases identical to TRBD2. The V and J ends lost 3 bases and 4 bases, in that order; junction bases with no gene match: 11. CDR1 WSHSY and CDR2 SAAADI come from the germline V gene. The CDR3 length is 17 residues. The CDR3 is CASSELGLPMGTGELFF. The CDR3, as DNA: TGCGCCAGCAGTGAATTGGGACTACCCATGGGCACCGGGGAGCTGTTTTTT.

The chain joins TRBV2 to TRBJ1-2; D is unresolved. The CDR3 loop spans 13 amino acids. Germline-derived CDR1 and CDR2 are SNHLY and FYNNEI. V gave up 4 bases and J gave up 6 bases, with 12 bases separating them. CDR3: CASSVVEKNGYTF. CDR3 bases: TGTGCCAGCAGTGTGGTTGAGAAGAATGGCTACACCTTC.

In DNA form, the CDR3 reads TGTGCCAGCAGTGGTGGGACTAATCCCACTATTTTCTACAATGAGCAGTTCTTC. It translates to CASSGGTNPTIFYNEQFF. The V and J genes are TRBV6-1 and TRBJ2-1; TRBD2 agrees at 7 bases. Germline assignment: CDR1 MNHNS and CDR2 SASEGT. Trimming took 4 bases from V and 3 from J; bases not matched to a gene: 15. This CDR3 is built from 18 residues.

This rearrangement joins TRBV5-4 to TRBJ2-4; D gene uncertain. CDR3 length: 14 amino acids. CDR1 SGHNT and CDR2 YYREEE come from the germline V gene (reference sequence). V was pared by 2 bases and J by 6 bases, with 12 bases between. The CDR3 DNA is TGTGCCAGCAGCTTATGGCCAAATGGAAACATTCAGTACTTC. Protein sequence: CASSLWPNGNIQYF.

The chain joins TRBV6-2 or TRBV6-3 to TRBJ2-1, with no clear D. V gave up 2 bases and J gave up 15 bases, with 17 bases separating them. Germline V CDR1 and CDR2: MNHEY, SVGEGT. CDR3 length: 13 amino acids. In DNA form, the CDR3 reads TGTGCCAGCAGTTACACCCCTCCACCCGCGGCGTTCTTC. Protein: CASSYTPPPAAFF.

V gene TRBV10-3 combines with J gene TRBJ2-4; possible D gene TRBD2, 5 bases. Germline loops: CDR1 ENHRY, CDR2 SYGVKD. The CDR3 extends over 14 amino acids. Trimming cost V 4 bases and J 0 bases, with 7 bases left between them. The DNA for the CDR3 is TGTGCCATCAGTGGAGGGCTAGCCAAAAACATTCAGTACTTC. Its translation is CAISGGLAKNIQYF.

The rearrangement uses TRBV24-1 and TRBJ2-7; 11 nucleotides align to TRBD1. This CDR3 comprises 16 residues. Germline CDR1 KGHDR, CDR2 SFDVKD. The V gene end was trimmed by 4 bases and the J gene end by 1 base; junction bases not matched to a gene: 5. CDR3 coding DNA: TGTGCCACCAGTGACGAGAGGGACAGGGGGTCCTACGAGCAGTACTTC. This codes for CATSDERDRGSYEQYF.

Here the CDR3 reads CSARRSYEQYF. The CDR3 coding sequence is TGCAGTGCTAGGAGATCCTACGAGCAGTACTTC. The gene calls are TRBV20-1 and TRBJ2-7; no clear D. The germline V gene has CDR1 DFQATT and CDR2 SNEGSKA (reference sequence). This CDR3 has 11 residues. V was trimmed by 3 bases and J by 1 base, leaving 4 bases between them.

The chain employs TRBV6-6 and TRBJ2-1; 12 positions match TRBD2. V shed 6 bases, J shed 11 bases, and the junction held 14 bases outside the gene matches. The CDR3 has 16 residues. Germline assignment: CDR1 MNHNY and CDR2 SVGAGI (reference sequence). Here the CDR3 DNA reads TGTGCCAGCAGGGCTAGCGGGAGGGCCCCTGGGGAAAAGCAGTTCTTC. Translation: CASRASGRAPGEKQFF.